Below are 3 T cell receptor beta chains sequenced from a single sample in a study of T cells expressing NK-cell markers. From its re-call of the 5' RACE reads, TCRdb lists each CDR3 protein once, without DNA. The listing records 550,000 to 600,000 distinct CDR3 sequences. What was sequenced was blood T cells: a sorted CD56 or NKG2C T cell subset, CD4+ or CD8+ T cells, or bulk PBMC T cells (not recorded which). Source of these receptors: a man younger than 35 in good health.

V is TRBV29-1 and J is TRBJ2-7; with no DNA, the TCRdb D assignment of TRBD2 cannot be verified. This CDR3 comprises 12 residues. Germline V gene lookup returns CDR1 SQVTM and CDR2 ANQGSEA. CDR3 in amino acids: CSVASGSGEQYF.

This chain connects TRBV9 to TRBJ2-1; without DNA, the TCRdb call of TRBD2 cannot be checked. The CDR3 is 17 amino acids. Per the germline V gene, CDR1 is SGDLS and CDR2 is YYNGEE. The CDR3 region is CASSLTGGGGPGNEQFF.

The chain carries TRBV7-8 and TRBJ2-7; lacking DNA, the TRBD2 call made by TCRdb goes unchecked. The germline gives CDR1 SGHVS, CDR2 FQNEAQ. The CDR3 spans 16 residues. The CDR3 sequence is CASSDARRGGHSEQYF.